This T cell receptor beta chain was identified in a study of beta chain features in type 1 diabetes. What was sequenced were expressed TCRB transcripts, since all of the isolated RNA had been reverse transcribed. Produced via immunoSEQ multiplex PCR; TCRdb's table is partial and in-frame only. The profile covers hundreds of thousands of clones, with 14% appearing a single time and approximately 0.035% taken by the ten largest. Overall study findings and caveats: There were fewer insertions and more deletions at the VDJ junctions of type 1 diabetes patients. Compared to healthy donors, patients appeared to have naive, central memory and Treg TCRB repertoires that were more alike.

Of note for this clone: Its antigen is as yet unknown.

The germline CDR1 and CDR2 sequences are MNHEY and SVGAGI. The V and J ends lost 5 bases and 6 bases, in that order; junction bases with no gene match: 3. This CDR3 is 12 amino acids long. The chain joins TRBV6-5 to TRBJ2-7, with 8 bases that match TRBD1. This TCR derives from a man between 25 and 39 years old in good health. Sequenced material: naive CD4+ T cells from blood. As DNA, the CDR3 is TGTGCCAGCAGTCGACAGGGGCGCGAGCAGTACTTC. The encoded protein is CASSRQGREQYF.